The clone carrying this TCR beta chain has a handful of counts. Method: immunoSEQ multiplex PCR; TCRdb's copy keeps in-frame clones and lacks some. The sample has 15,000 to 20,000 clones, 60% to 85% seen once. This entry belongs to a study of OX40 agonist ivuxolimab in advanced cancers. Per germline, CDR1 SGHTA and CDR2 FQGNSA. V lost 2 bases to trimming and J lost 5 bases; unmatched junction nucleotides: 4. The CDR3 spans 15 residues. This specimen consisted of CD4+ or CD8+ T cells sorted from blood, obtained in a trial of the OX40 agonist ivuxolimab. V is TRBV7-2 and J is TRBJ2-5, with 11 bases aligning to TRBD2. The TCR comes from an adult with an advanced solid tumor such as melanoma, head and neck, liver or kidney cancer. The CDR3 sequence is CASSLLAGGRETQYF. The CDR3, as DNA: TGTGCCAGCAGCTTACTAGCGGGAGGTCGGGAGACCCAGTACTTC.